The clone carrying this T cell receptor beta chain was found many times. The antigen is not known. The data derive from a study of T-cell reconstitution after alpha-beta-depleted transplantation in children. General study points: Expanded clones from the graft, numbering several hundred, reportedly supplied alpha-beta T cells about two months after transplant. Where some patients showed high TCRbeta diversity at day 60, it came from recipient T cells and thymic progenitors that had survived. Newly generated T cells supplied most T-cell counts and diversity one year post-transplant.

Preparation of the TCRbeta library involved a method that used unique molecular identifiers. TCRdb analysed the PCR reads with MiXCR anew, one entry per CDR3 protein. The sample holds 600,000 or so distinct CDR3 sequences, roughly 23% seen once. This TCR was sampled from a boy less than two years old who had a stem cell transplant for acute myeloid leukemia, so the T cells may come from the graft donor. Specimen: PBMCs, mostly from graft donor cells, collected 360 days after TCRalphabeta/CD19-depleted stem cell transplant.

CDR3 nucleotide sequence: TGTGCCAGCAGCCTTGGGACAGTTAGCAATGAGCAGTTCTTC. Its protein product is CASSLGTVSNEQFF. The V gene is TRBV12-3 or TRBV12-4, the J gene TRBJ2-1; 7 bases line up with TRBD1. CDR3 size: 14 residues. V dropped 6 bases and J dropped 6; count of bases not matched to a gene: 8.